Sequencing of this T cell receptor (beta chain) was carried out in a study of chemoradiotherapy in HPV16-positive cancers. Study-level background: A couple of HPV16-positive patients' cells yielded candidate HPV-specific clones and common motifs. General observations from the study: In HPV16-positive patients, HPV-responsive T-cell expansion tracked better recurrence-free survival.

The method was immunoSEQ multiplex PCR; TCRdb's version includes in-frame clones alone and lacks a portion of them. The sample has tens of thousands of clones, 80% to 90% seen once. The CDR3 sequence is 15 residues long. Note on this clone: The antigen remains undetermined.

This clonotype originated in a human donor with HPV-associated anogenital cancer. The V gene is TRBV21-1, the J gene TRBJ2-3; TRBD1 was called by the table and not checked on the DNA. TRBV21-1 is an annotated pseudogene. Here the sequenced sample was blood, taken from a patient who underwent chemoradiotherapy. The CDR3 DNA sequence: TGTGCCAGCCCGACAAACACTTTTAGCACAGATACGCAGTATTTT. It specifies CASPTNTFSTDTQYF.